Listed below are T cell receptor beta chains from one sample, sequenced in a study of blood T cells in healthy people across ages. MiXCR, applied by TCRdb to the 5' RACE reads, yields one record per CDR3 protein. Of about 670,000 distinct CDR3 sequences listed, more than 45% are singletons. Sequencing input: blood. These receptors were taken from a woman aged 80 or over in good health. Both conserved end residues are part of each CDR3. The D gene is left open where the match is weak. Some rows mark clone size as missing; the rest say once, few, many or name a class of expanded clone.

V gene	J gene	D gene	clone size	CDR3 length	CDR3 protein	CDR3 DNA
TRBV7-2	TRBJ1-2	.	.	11	CASSPGGSYTF	TGTGCCAGCAGCCCCGGGGGTAGCTACACCTTC
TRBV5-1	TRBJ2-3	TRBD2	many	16	CASSLSAGGFPDTQYF	TGCGCCAGCAGCCTGTCCGCGGGGGGATTCCCAGATACGCAGTATTTT
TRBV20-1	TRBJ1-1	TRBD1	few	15	CSAGRQGRWNTEAFF	TGCAGTGCTGGCCGACAGGGGCGTTGGAACACTGAAGCTTTCTTT
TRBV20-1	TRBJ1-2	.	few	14	CSASASGPWGGYTF	TGCAGTGCTAGCGCCTCGGGCCCCTGGGGTGGCTACACCTTC
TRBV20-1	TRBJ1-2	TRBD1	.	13	CSARTGESYGYTF	TGCAGTGCCCGGACAGGGGAAAGCTATGGCTACACCTTC
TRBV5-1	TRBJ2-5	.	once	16	CASSRTGQRTQETQYF	TGCGCCAGCAGCCGTACCGGACAGCGTACCCAAGAGACCCAGTACTTC
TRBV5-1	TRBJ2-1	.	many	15	CASRPGPLSYNEQFF	TGCGCCAGCAGACCAGGGCCTCTTTCCTACAATGAGCAGTTCTTC
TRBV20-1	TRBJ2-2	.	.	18	CSARVFLTRGFLGGELFF	TGCAGTGCTAGAGTTTTTCTTACTAGGGGGTTTCTTGGCGGGGAGCTGTTTTTT
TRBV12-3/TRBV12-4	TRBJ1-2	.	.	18	CASSPRRQGVSWSYGYTF	TGTGCCAGCAGCCCCCGAAGGCAGGGAGTTAGTTGGAGCTATGGCTACACCTTC
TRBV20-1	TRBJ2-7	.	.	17	CSARTTYGGGSYNEQYF	TGCAGTGCTAGAACAACTTATGGCGGGGGCTCCTACAATGAGCAGTACTTC
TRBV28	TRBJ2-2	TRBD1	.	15	CASRRTGGLTGELFF	TGTGCCAGCAGGCGGACAGGGGGCTTGACCGGGGAGCTGTTTTTT
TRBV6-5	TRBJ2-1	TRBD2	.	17	CASSYPRPSGRNNEQFF	TGTGCCAGCAGTTACCCCCGGCCTAGCGGGAGGAACAATGAGCAGTTCTTC
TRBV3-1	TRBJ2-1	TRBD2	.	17	CASSFRPGLAVHNEQFF	TGTGCCAGCAGCTTCCGACCGGGACTAGCGGTTCACAATGAGCAGTTCTTC
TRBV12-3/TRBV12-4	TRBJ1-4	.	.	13	CASSLNPNEKLFF	TGTGCCAGCAGTTTAAATCCTAATGAAAAACTGTTTTTT
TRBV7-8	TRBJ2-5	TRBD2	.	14	CATSSGTTQETQYF	TGTGCCACCTCATCCGGGACTACCCAAGAGACCCAGTACTTC
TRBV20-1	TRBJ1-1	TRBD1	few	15	CSARGDRGPNTEAFF	TGCAGTGCTAGGGGGGACAGGGGACCGAACACTGAAGCTTTCTTT
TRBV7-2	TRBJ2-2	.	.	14	CASSNGLRTGELFF	TGTGCCAGCAGCAACGGGTTGCGGACCGGGGAGCTGTTTTTT
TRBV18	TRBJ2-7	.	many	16	CASSPRGASFSHEQYF	TGTGCCAGCTCACCACGGGGGGCTAGCTTTTCCCACGAGCAGTACTTC
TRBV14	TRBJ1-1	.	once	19	CASSQAPPRTRARNTEAFF	TGTGCCAGCAGCCAAGCCCCCCCGCGGACGAGGGCACGGAACACTGAAGCTTTCTTT
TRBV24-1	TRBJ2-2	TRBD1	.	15	CATSDPDRVPGELFF	TGTGCCACCAGTGACCCGGACAGGGTCCCCGGGGAGCTGTTTTTT
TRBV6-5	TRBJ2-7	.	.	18	CASSYQGSGRLSYNEQYF	TGTGCCAGCAGTTACCAAGGTTCGGGGCGGCTCTCCTACAATGAGCAGTACTTC
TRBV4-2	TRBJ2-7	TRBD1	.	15	CASSFRDRGSYEQYF	TGTGCCAGCAGCTTCCGGGACAGGGGCTCCTACGAGCAGTACTTC
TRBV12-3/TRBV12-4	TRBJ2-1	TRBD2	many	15	CASSFGGRTPFEQFF	TGTGCCAGCAGTTTCGGCGGGAGGACGCCCTTCGAGCAGTTCTTC
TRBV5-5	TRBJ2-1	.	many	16	CASSLSGFAIYNEQFF	TGTGCCAGCAGCCTCTCGGGCTTCGCGATTTACAATGAGCAGTTCTTC
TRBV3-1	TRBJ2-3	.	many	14	CASSSVPGADTQYF	TGTGCCAGCAGCTCGGTTCCGGGTGCAGATACGCAGTATTTT
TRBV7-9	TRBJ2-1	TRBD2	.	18	CASSSVAGFGLLNNEQFF	TGTGCCAGCAGCTCAGTAGCGGGATTCGGGCTCCTTAACAATGAGCAGTTCTTC
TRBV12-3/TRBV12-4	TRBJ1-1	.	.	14	CASSFGNRGAEAFF	TGTGCCAGCAGTTTCGGGAACCGAGGCGCTGAAGCTTTCTTT
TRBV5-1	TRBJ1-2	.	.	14	CASSLGTSSYGYTF	TGCGCCAGCAGCTTGGGGACATCGAGCTATGGCTACACCTTC
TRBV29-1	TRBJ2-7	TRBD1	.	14	CSIWTGESSYEQYF	TGCAGCATCTGGACAGGGGAGAGCTCCTACGAGCAGTACTTC
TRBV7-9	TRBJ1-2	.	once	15	CASSPSGGTGHGYTF	TGTGCCAGCAGCCCGAGTGGGGGTACGGGGCATGGCTACACCTTC
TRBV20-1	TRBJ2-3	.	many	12	CSAGRSTDTQYF	TGCAGTGCCGGGAGAAGCACAGATACGCAGTATTTT
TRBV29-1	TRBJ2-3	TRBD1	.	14	CSVRTGTETDTQYF	TGCAGCGTAAGAACAGGGACAGAAACAGATACGCAGTATTTT
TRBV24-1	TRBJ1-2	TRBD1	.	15	CATSEVQGADYGYTF	TGTGCCACCAGTGAAGTACAGGGGGCAGACTATGGCTACACCTTC